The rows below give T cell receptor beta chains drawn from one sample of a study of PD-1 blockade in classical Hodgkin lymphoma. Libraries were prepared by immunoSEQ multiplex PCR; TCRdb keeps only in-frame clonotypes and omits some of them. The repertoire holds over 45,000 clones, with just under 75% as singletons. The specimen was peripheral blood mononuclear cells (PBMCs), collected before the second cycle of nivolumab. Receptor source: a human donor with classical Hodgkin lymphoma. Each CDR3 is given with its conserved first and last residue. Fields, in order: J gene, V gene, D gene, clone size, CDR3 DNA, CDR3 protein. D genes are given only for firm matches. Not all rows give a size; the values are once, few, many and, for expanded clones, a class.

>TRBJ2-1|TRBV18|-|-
TGTGCCAGCTCACCAGGGTATAACAATGAGCAGTTCTTC
CASSPGYNNEQFF
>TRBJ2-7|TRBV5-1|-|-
TGCGCCAGCAGCTTGACTCTGGACAGCTCCTACGAGCAGTACTTC
CASSLTLDSSYEQYF
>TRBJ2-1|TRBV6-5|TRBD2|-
TGTGCCAGCAGTTACTCGGGGGGGACCCTAGGGGAAGAGCAGTTCTTC
CASSYSGGTLGEEQFF
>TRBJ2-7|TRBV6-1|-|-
TGTGCCAGCAGGGCAGGGGAGGTGTCCTACGAGCAGTACTTC
CASRAGEVSYEQYF
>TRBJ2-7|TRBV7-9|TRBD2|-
TGTGCCAGCAGCCGGGGGGAGCCAGGCTCCTACGAGCAGTACTTC
CASSRGEPGSYEQYF
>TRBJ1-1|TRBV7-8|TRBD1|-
TGTGCCAGCAGCTTAGCGCTTGGACAGGGAAGGACTGAAGCTTTCTTT
CASSLALGQGRTEAFF
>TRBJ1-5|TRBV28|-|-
TGTGCCAGCAGTCCGAACTCGGGGTTTCGTCAGCCCCAGCATTTT
CASSPNSGFRQPQHF
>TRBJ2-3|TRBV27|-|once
TGTGCCAGCAGTTTGGATCTGGCAGATACGCAGTATTTT
CASSLDLADTQYF
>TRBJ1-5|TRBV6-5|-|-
TGTGCCAGCAGTTACTCGGGGCAGCCCCAGCATTTT
CASSYSGQPQHF
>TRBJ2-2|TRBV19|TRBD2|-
TGTGCCAGTAGTATAGGGTGGGGCCTAGCGGGAGTGAACGGGGAGCTGTTTTTT
CASSIGWGLAGVNGELFF
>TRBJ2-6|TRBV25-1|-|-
TGTGCCAGCAGTTCTCCGGGCTCTGGGGCCAACGTCCTGACTTTC
CASSSPGSGANVLTF
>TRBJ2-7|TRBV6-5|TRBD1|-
TGTGCCAGCAGTTACTCGACAGGGGGATCCTACGAGCAGTACTTC
CASSYSTGGSYEQYF
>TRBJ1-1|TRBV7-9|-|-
TGTGCCAGCAGCTTAGTCCCCAGCACTGAAGCTTTCTTT
CASSLVPSTEAFF
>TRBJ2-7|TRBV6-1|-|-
TGTGCCAGCAGTGAAAGGGAGGCCAGCACCTACGAGCAGTACTTC
CASSEREASTYEQYF
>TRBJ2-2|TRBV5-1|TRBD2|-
TGCGCCAGCAGCTTTGGGACTAGCGGGAGTTCGGAGCTGTTTTTT
CASSFGTSGSSELFF
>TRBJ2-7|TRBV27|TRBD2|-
TGTGCCAGCAGTTCCCTTTTAGGACTAGCGGGAGGTGCCTACGAGCAGTACTTC
CASSSLLGLAGGAYEQYF